The sequence of this T cell receptor beta chain was determined in a study of blood T cell repertoires in COVID-19. Study-wide background: Researchers got acute and convalescent COVID-19 samples from the United States, Italy and Spain. PBMCs, B-cell-depleted T cells, or T cells provided the cDNA or gDNA that made up the material.

Germline V gene lookup returns CDR1 MNHEY and CDR2 SVGEGT. The CDR3 has 15 residues. Trimming took off 6 bases at V and 0 bases at J, with 12 bases between the two ends. Study processing details: Amplification with reference gene primers provided the estimates of nucleated cell counts. Some clones are missing from TCRdb's copy, which holds only in-frame ones; the method was immunoSEQ multiplex PCR. D and trimming were read from the DNA, whereas the V and J calls and clone size are those reported in that table. Of 300,000 or so clones listed, about 88% were seen once; the top ten hold 1% to 1.5%. This clonotype was sampled from an older man with acute or convalescent COVID-19. The sequencing sample was made of peripheral blood. V gene TRBV6-2 or TRBV6-3 combines with J gene TRBJ2-1, with D possibly matching TRBD1 (5 bases). CDR3 nucleotide sequence: TGTGCCAGCAGCCACCTTGACAGCTCCTACAATGAGCAGTTCTTC. It encodes CASSHLDSSYNEQFF.